This TCR beta chain comes out of a study of response to subunit inactivated influenza vaccine. TCRdb ran MiXCR on the RT-PCR reads and lists one entry per CDR3 protein. The profile covers about 240,000 distinct CDR3 sequences, with 12% appearing a single time and over 6.5% taken by the ten largest. This clonotype was counted a few times. CDR1 and CDR2 from the germline V gene are WSHSY and SAAADI. The V and J ends lost 2 bases and 11 bases, in that order; junction bases with no gene match: 7. This CDR3 has 13 residues. The sample consisted of non-naive T cells sorted from PBMCs, taken 14 to 15 days before vaccination. This receptor was obtained from a man in his fifties who received an inactivated influenza vaccine. The rearrangement uses TRBV10-2 and TRBJ2-7; TRBD1 agrees at 9 bases. The CDR3 bases are TGCGCCAGCAGTGAGGGGGGGGACAGGGCAGAGTACTTC. It encodes CASSEGGDRAEYF.